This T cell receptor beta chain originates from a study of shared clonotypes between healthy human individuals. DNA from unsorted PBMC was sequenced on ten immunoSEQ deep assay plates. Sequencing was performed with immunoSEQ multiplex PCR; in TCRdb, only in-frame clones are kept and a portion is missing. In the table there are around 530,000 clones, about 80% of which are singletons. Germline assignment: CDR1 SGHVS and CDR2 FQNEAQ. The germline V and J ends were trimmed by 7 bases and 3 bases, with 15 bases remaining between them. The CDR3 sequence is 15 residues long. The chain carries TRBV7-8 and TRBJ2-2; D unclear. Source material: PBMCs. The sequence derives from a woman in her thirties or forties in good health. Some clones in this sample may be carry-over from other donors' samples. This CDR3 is CASTAANFDTGELFF. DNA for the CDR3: TGTGCCAGCACCGCCGCCAACTTTGACACCGGGGAGCTGTTTTTT.